Presented here are 3 T cell receptor beta chains from one specimen sequenced in a study of T cell responses to AZD1222 COVID-19 vaccine. The assay was immunoSEQ multiplex PCR, and TCRdb's table has in-frame clones only and misses some. The data hold 70,000 to 90,000 clones, with approximately 90% observed a single time. Sequencing was performed on peripheral blood, taken on day 0 of AZD1222 vaccination. The receptors come from an adult in good health.

Only one count was recorded for this clone. V is TRBV7-9 and J is TRBJ1-1, with D possibly TRBD1 on 5 matching bases. Germline V gene sequence: CDR1 SEHNR, CDR2 FQNEAQ (reference sequence). V dropped 0 bases and J dropped 2 bases, with 10 bases sitting between them. The CDR3 has 15 amino acids. For the CDR3, the DNA is TGTGCCAGCAGCTTAGCGGGACCGCTAAACACTGAAGCTTTCTTT. Its protein is CASSLAGPLNTEAFF.

The chain has TRBV10-1 and TRBJ2-1; 7 bases fit TRBD2. CDR3 size: 14 residues. The J segment lost 5 bases and the V segment lost 3 bases, leaving 4 bases of the junction unmatched. Looked up from germline, CDR1 is WNHNN and CDR2 is SYGVQD (reference sequence). CDR3 bases: TGCGCCAGCAGTGAAGGGCTAGCGGACAATGAGCAGTTCTTC. Amino acid sequence: CASSEGLADNEQFF.

The rearrangement joins TRBV6-2 or TRBV6-3 to TRBJ1-5; no clear D gene. Germline V lookup: CDR1 MNHEY, CDR2 SVGEGT. The CDR3 is made up of 16 amino acids. V was pared by 4 bases and J by 0 bases, with 13 bases between. The CDR3 sequence: CASSSFGEYSNQPQHF. CDR3 DNA: TGTGCCAGCAGTTCGTTCGGGGAATATAGCAATCAGCCCCAGCATTTT.